What follows describes a single TCR beta chain. Its antigen remains unidentified. RNA transcripts were the template, and TCR beta CDR3 regions were amplified from them. First-round RT-PCR with HTBI primers preceded a second-round multiplex PCR. TCRdb called the multiplex PCR reads again in MiXCR, with one record for every CDR3 protein. The data contain approximately 160,000 distinct CDR3 sequences, 30% to 45% of them singletons. All donors with ophthalmopathy were recorded as having moderate-to-severe activity, CAS ≥3, NOSPECS ≥4 and a duration under 3 months. This sample stems from a study of Graves' ophthalmopathy and Graves' hyperthyroidism. The study, taken as a whole, reports: The majority of expanded thyroid clonotypes above 0.001 frequency also occurred in blood. The model's ophthalmopathy progression predictions had around 67% sensitivity and 72.22% specificity. A 13-signature model separated ophthalmopathy from stable hyperthyroidism, reaching around 89% sensitivity and less than 82% specificity cross-validated.

This sequence was found in a woman in her 40s with Graves' ophthalmopathy. Sequencing was performed on peripheral blood.

The DNA of the CDR3 is TGTGCCAGCAGTTTGGCTCGAGGGACAGCCGGGAACACTGAAGCTTTCTTT. Protein product: CASSLARGTAGNTEAFF. V usage is TRBV28 and J usage is TRBJ1-1, with TRBD1 matching 7 bases. Germline CDR1 MDHEN, CDR2 SYDVKM. The ends lost 3 bases at V and 1 base at J; junction bases unmatched: 11. The CDR3 length is 17 residues.